This entry is about one T cell receptor (beta chain). Its antigen is currently unknown. Time point in this sample: week 5, during vaccination. Every single dose of the vaccine, 300 ug of mutant IDH1 20-mer peptide, came with topical imiquimod. These data come from a study of a mutant IDH1 vaccine in newly diagnosed glioma. Measured with immunoSEQ multiplex PCR; TCRdb has only the in-frame clones, and not every one. The sample yields 30,000 to 40,000 clones, roughly 81% seen once. The CDR3 is made up of 12 amino acids. Germline lookup yields CDR1 SGDLS and CDR2 YYNGEE. The germline V and J ends were trimmed by 4 bases and 8 bases, with 10 bases remaining between them.

V gene TRBV9 combines with J gene TRBJ2-1, with a tentative D call TRBD2 (6 bases). This receptor was obtained from a man in his fifties with glioma. The sample in question was PBMCs, obtained from a glioma patient whose treatment included an IDH1 peptide vaccine. CDR3 region: CASSPGGDEQFF. CDR3 bases: TGTGCCAGCAGCCCCGGGGGAGATGAGCAGTTCTTC.